The source of this T cell receptor beta chain is a study of blood T cell repertoires in COVID-19. The overall study: Acute and convalescent COVID-19 samples came from the United States, Italy and Spain. T cells, B-cell-depleted T cells, or PBMCs supplied cDNA or gDNA.

Original methodology: Reference gene primer amplification gave estimated nucleated cell counts. Using immunoSEQ multiplex PCR, the repertoire was profiled, and TCRdb retains in-frame clones only, with some absent. V, J and clone size derive from that table, while D and trimming were established from the DNA sequence. The table records about 170,000 clones, around four fifths of them present only once. The CDR3 has 15 amino acids. Trimming left V 3 bases short and J 5 bases short, with 13 bases between. From germline, CDR1 is KGHSH and CDR2 LQKENI. This rearrangement joins TRBV18 to TRBJ1-4, with a possible D match to TRBD1 (6 bases). Material: peripheral blood. The clonotype comes from an elderly woman with acute or convalescent COVID-19. The CDR3 protein is CASSPRQVGNEKLFF. The CDR3 DNA is TGTGCCAGCTCACCGAGACAGGTCGGAAATGAAAAACTGTTTTTT.